The rows below give T cell receptor beta chains drawn from one sample of a study of T cell repertoires in cytomegalovirus infection. No antigen has been identified for these receptors. TCRdb independently ran MiXCR on the reads; one entry per CDR3 protein. The repertoire consists of hundreds of thousands of distinct CDR3 sequences, with approximately 33% occurring once and the leading ten covering 15% to 20%. Sample: cultured PBMCs, taken from culture after CMV antigen stimulation. The receptors here all came from a human donor in good health (CMV status not recorded). Some clones in this sample may be carry-over from other donors' samples. The CDR3 runs from the conserved cysteine through the conserved F or W. The order of the fields is CDR3 protein, clone size, V gene, J gene. Expanded clones are given a class, and other clones once, few, many or no size at all.

CASSKGTANYGYTF	few	TRBV5-6	TRBJ1-2
CASSPGFNDPTDTQYF	few	TRBV28	TRBJ2-3
CASSQAISKGTVYNEQFF	many	TRBV14	TRBJ2-1
CASSLRSTSGGGEQFF	.	TRBV12-3/TRBV12-4	TRBJ2-1
CASSFSRPGKNEQFF	once	TRBV7-9	TRBJ2-1
CASSPIVANTEAFF	many	TRBV7-9	TRBJ1-1
CASSLEGSVTETQYF	few	TRBV7-2	TRBJ2-5
CASSSGGLAEAPGQFF	.	TRBV5-1	TRBJ2-1
CASSSPFISANTGELFF	many	TRBV7-2	TRBJ2-2
CASSPSGTGHNEQFF	.	TRBV18	TRBJ2-1
CASSPVYNEQFF	.	TRBV12-3/TRBV12-4	TRBJ2-1
CASSFSGTGELFF	many	TRBV11-2	TRBJ2-2
CSARERRGAEPQHF	.	TRBV20-1	TRBJ1-5
CSARAGQRYNEQFF	.	TRBV20-1	TRBJ2-1
CASSEAERNTIYF	.	TRBV6-1	TRBJ1-3
CSAPRWTSGDPDTQYF	.	TRBV20-1	TRBJ2-3
CASSSPSSGNTIYF	few	TRBV6-1	TRBJ1-3
CASSARQGKTNNEQFF	few	TRBV27	TRBJ2-1
CASSSGPMNTEAFF	few	TRBV7-2	TRBJ1-1
CASRRGQPDTQYF	.	TRBV6-6	TRBJ2-3
CATLTGTSEEQYF	few	TRBV6-2/TRBV6-3	TRBJ2-7
CATSWGATTEAFF	.	TRBV15	TRBJ1-1
CSARGAREGEDTQYF	.	TRBV20-1	TRBJ2-3
CASSLIPGETEAFF	few	TRBV5-1	TRBJ1-1
CSAREGHRNTEAFF	once	TRBV20-1	TRBJ1-1
CASSSQWTALNEKLFF	.	TRBV5-5	TRBJ1-4
CASSPTGDAGREQYF	.	TRBV7-6	TRBJ2-7
CASSLFSAPNTEAFF	.	TRBV5-5	TRBJ1-1
CASSIGGLNEKLFF	few	TRBV28	TRBJ1-4
CASSLGGTGRHQPQHF	.	TRBV7-8	TRBJ1-5
CASSPDSSLNGYTF	few	TRBV18	TRBJ1-2
CATSIDSLETQYF	few	TRBV15	TRBJ2-5
CSESAGFYNEQFF	.	TRBV20-1	TRBJ2-1
CASSRGDRFYEQYF	many	TRBV12-3/TRBV12-4	TRBJ2-7
CASSLGDARGTEAFF	.	TRBV11-1	TRBJ1-1
CASSEVGRVYNQPQHF	.	TRBV2	TRBJ1-5
CASSLVDGRANYGYTF	.	TRBV5-1	TRBJ1-2
CASSPLGVGYNEQFF	.	TRBV5-1	TRBJ2-1
CASSYPPTGELFF	.	TRBV6-5	TRBJ2-2
CSVNSPGNTIYF	.	TRBV29-1	TRBJ1-3
CASSIVGTRIADTQYF	few	TRBV19	TRBJ2-3